This TCR beta chain was identified in a study of early T cells in non-severe SARS-CoV-2 infection. Findings of the study overall: Database matching using VDJdb favored anti-spike CD8 responses, with private and CD4 specificities left missing.

MiXCR was run by TCRdb on the 5' RACE reads, yielding one entry per CDR3 protein. Of 86,000 or so distinct CDR3 sequences listed, over 13% are singletons. Worth noting for this clonotype: Its antigen is not known.

Germline CDR1 and CDR2: SGHDT and YYEEEE. The junction had 2 bases not matched to a gene; V was cut back by 2 bases and J by 6 bases. The CDR3 sequence is 13 residues long. The sequence came from an adult who was a healthcare worker with PCR-confirmed SARS-CoV-2 infection or an uninfected control (not recorded which). The chain has TRBV5-6 and TRBJ2-7, with 10 positions matching TRBD1. The sequencing sample was made of whole blood. The CDR3 DNA follows: TGTGCCAGCAGCTTCGGACAGGGGGGCGAGCAGTACTTC. It translates to CASSFGQGGEQYF.